The next 24 T cell receptor beta chains were all read from a single sample in a study of blood T cells in healthy people across ages. A second PCR of roughly 7 to 11 cycles used a sample-barcoded 5' primer and a J-beta primer mix. TCRdb re-derived calls from the 5' RACE reads in MiXCR, one entry per CDR3 protein. In the table there are about 970,000 distinct CDR3 sequences, roughly 51% of which are singletons. Sequenced sample: blood. All receptors derive from a woman aged 55-75 years in good health.

The rearrangement links TRBV12-3 or TRBV12-4 to TRBJ2-7; 7 nucleotides line up with TRBD2. CDR3 length: 16 residues. With V trimmed by 7 bases and J by 3 bases, 15 bases remained unmatched. CDR3 DNA sequence: TGTGCCAGCAAACTCCACCCTAGCGGTTCGTACTACGAGCAGTACTTC. Translation: CASKLHPSGSYYEQYF.

The rearrangement links TRBV29-1 to TRBJ1-5, with 8 nucleotides matching TRBD1. Looked up from germline, CDR1 is SQVTM and CDR2 is ANQGSEA. V lost 7 bases, J lost 9 bases, and 11 bases stayed unmatched. The CDR3 is 13 residues long. DNA for the CDR3: TGCAGCGCTGCGACAGGGGCAATGTCGCCCCAGCATTTT. Amino acids: CSAATGAMSPQHF.

The chain employs TRBV7-9 and TRBJ2-7; 12 bases are a match to TRBD2. The germline V gene has CDR1 SEHNR and CDR2 FQNEAQ (reference sequence). This CDR3 is 17 amino acids long. V lost 3 bases and J lost 6; bases outside the gene matches: 12. The CDR3 DNA follows: TGTGCCAGCAGCTTGGCCGGACTAGCGGGGTTCTCCGGCGAGCAGTACTTC. Translation: CASSLAGLAGFSGEQYF. Based on the CDR3 plus reference TRBV7-9 and TRBJ2-7, the full variable domain is DTGVSQNPRHKITKRGQNVTFRCDPISEHNRLYWYRQTLGQGPEFLTYFQNEAQLEKSRLLSDRFSAERPKGSFSTLEIQRTEQGDSAMYLCASSLAGLAGFSGEQYFGPGTRLTVT.

This clonotype was picked up many times. The chain has TRBV29-1 and TRBJ2-1, with D possibly TRBD2 on 5 matching bases. V was shortened by 0 bases and J by 11 bases, with 17 bases between the two germline ends. This CDR3 spans 14 amino acids. Germline CDR1 reads SQVTM; CDR2 reads ANQGSEA. The CDR3 bases are TGCAGCGTTGAAGAAGACTACCGGGCCCCGAAGCAGTTCTTC. Encoded protein: CSVEEDYRAPKQFF.

The sample holds a few counts of this clonotype. V gene TRBV29-1 combines with J gene TRBJ1-5; D is undetermined. Germline-derived CDR1 and CDR2 are SQVTM and ANQGSEA. CDR3 length: 12 residues. V shed 6 bases and J shed 2 bases, with 8 bases lying between them. The CDR3 spells CSVREGNQPQHF. CDR3 in DNA: TGCAGCGTGCGGGAAGGCAATCAGCCCCAGCATTTT.

The chain uses TRBV20-1 and TRBJ2-5; TRBD1 matches 8 bases. Germline loops: CDR1 DFQATT, CDR2 SNEGSKA (reference sequence). The CDR3 extends over 17 amino acids. V gave up 2 bases and J gave up 0 bases; unmatched junction bases: 11. CDR3 residues: CSARLWAGQGNQETQYF. The CDR3 region has the DNA TGCAGTGCTAGATTGTGGGCCGGACAGGGCAACCAAGAGACCCAGTACTTC.

This sequence joins TRBV27 and TRBJ2-7; no clear D. With 6 bases removed from V and 2 bases from J, the gap between germline ends came to 8 bases. CDR3 length: 12 residues. Looked up from germline, CDR1 is MNHEY and CDR2 is SMNVEV (reference sequence). CDR3 residues: CASSRSPYEQYF. The CDR3, as DNA: TGTGCCAGCAGCCGTTCGCCCTACGAGCAGTACTTC.

The gene calls are TRBV5-1 and TRBJ2-3; D unclear. CDR3 size: 14 residues. The ends were cut back, 0 bases at V and 4 bases at J, with 9 bases in the middle. Per germline, CDR1 SGHRS and CDR2 YFSETQ. The CDR3 DNA is TGCGCCAGCAGCTTGGGGCGTGCGGCAGATACGCAGTATTTT. It translates to CASSLGRAADTQYF.

V is TRBV20-1 and J is TRBJ2-5, with D maybe TRBD2 (6 bases). Trimming left V 3 bases short and J 4 bases short, with 21 bases between. CDR1 DFQATT and CDR2 SNEGSKA come from the germline V gene (reference sequence). The CDR3 has 16 residues. The CDR3 region is CSARFASAFLGETQYF. CDR3 DNA sequence: TGCAGTGCTAGGTTCGCTAGCGCATTTCTAGGAGAGACCCAGTACTTC.

The chain employs TRBV11-2 and TRBJ2-1; 10 nucleotides align to TRBD2. Germline CDR1 and CDR2: SGHAT and FQNNGV. The CDR3 is 15 residues long. V was pared by 7 bases and J by 10 bases, with 13 bases of the junction left unmatched. The CDR3 DNA sequence: TGTGCCAGCACCACGGGGGGTAGCGGGAGGTACGAGCAGTTCTTC. It encodes CASTTGGSGRYEQFF.

V and J are TRBV6-5 and TRBJ1-2, with 8 bases aligning to TRBD1. CDR1 and CDR2 from the germline V gene are MNHEY and SVGAGI. J gave up 1 base and V 4 bases, and 8 bases lay outside the gene matches. This CDR3 has 16 amino acids. The CDR3 here is CASSSPQGARNYGYTF. The CDR3 nucleotides read TGTGCCAGCAGTTCGCCTCAGGGGGCCCGTAACTATGGCTACACCTTC.

The chain combines TRBV20-1 with TRBJ1-1, with TRBD1 as a possible D gene (5 bases). Between the trimmed V and J ends, which lost 6 bases and 8 bases, there was a span of 19 bases. The germline CDR1 and CDR2 sequences are DFQATT and SNEGSKA (reference sequence). This CDR3 is built from 13 residues. Here the CDR3 DNA reads TGCAGTGCGGCCGGGACGGGGGGTTTGGAAGCTTTCTTT. Residues: CSAAGTGGLEAFF.

This clonotype has only a few counts. The chain carries TRBV6-2 or TRBV6-3 and TRBJ2-1; no reliable D call. V was clipped by 6 bases and J by 2 bases, with 17 bases between them. Germline loops: CDR1 MNHEY, CDR2 SVGEGT. The CDR3 is 16 amino acids. The DNA of the CDR3 is TGTGCCAGCAGCCGTATCAGGACCGAGACCTACAATGAGCAGTTCTTC. This translates into CASSRIRTETYNEQFF.

CDR3 bases: TGTGCCATCAGTGAATTGGAAGCCACAGATACGCAGTATTTT. Protein sequence: CAISELEATDTQYF. V usage is TRBV10-3 and J usage is TRBJ2-3; D is unclear. The germline V gene encodes CDR1 ENHRY and CDR2 SYGVKD. This CDR3 comprises 14 residues. Trimming left V 3 bases short and J 2 bases short, with 9 bases between.

The chain carries TRBV20-1 and TRBJ2-1; 9 bases line up with TRBD2. The CDR3 spans 14 residues. CDR1 DFQATT and CDR2 SNEGSKA come from the germline V gene (reference sequence). With V trimmed by 6 bases and J by 5 bases, 8 bases remained unmatched. CDR3 bases: TGCAGTGCGTCCGGGACTAGCAAGAACAATGAGCAGTTCTTC. Amino acids: CSASGTSKNNEQFF.

The J gene is TRBJ1-4, the V gene TRBV25-1; D not resolved. The CDR3 runs to 16 residues. CDR1 is MGHDK, CDR2 SYGVNS, per germline. Trimming removed 6 bases from V and 5 bases from J, with 19 bases in between. The CDR3, as DNA: TGTGCCAGCAGCCCCGGCGGGCAGGTCCTCAATGAAAAACTGTTTTTT. This gives the protein CASSPGGQVLNEKLFF.

This clonotype was observed a handful of times. V and J are TRBV12-3 or TRBV12-4 and TRBJ2-4; tentatively, D is TRBD1 (6 bases). This CDR3 contains 15 residues. The V and J ends lost 5 bases and 5 bases respectively, with 16 bases between them. The CDR3 nucleotides read TGTGCCAGCAGTCTAGGGGGTCCTCCTGAAAACATTCAGTACTTC. It specifies CASSLGGPPENIQYF.

The V call is TRBV7-2, the J call TRBJ2-7; possible D gene TRBD2, 5 bases. Per germline, CDR1 SGHTA and CDR2 FQGNSA. This CDR3 is built from 16 residues. V was clipped by 5 bases and J by 0 bases, with 17 bases between them. The CDR3 DNA sequence: TGTGCCAGCAGCCCAAAGAGGAGGACCAACTCCTACGAGCAGTACTTC. This translates into CASSPKRRTNSYEQYF.

This rearrangement joins TRBV29-1 to TRBJ2-3; D call uncertain. This CDR3 region has 13 residues. Trimming pared 4 bases from V and 0 bases from J, leaving 8 bases between. Germline CDR1 reads SQVTM; CDR2 reads ANQGSEA. CDR3: CSVAPTSTDTQYF. The DNA for the CDR3 is TGCAGCGTTGCCCCGACAAGCACAGATACGCAGTATTTT.

This chain links TRBV20-1 with TRBJ2-7; D gene unclear. Germline loops: CDR1 DFQATT, CDR2 SNEGSKA (reference sequence). This CDR3 is built from 16 residues. The V gene lost 4 bases and the J gene lost 0 bases, with 19 bases spanning the gap. The CDR3 loop reads CSAMGLSGLYSYEQYF. CDR3 nucleotides: TGCAGTGCTATGGGTCTGTCTGGCTTGTACTCCTACGAGCAGTACTTC.

The V and J genes are TRBV7-8 and TRBJ2-5; TRBD2 agrees at 8 bases. This CDR3 spans 15 amino acids. CDR1 is SGHVS, CDR2 FQNEAQ, per germline. J gave up 5 bases and V 0 bases, and 5 bases lay outside the gene matches. CDR3 nucleotides: TGTGCCAGCAGCTTAGCGAGGACTAGCCGGGAGACCCAGTACTTC. Its protein product is CASSLARTSRETQYF.

This chain uses TRBV20-1 with TRBJ2-1, with TRBD2 matching over 11 bases. This CDR3 has 18 amino acids. In germline, CDR1 is DFQATT, CDR2 SNEGSKA (reference sequence). J lost 2 bases, V lost 1 base, and 10 bases had no gene match. The CDR3 loop reads CSARGWSSGRNTYNEQFF. The CDR3 nucleotides are TGCAGTGCTAGAGGTTGGTCTAGCGGGAGGAACACCTACAATGAGCAGTTCTTC.

This chain links TRBV29-1 with TRBJ2-7; D might be TRBD1 (8 bases). There are 13 residues in the CDR3. Trimming removed 7 bases at V and 6 bases at J, with 19 bases between. Germline V CDR1 and CDR2: SQVTM, ANQGSEA. The CDR3 nucleotides read TGCAGCGCCGCTTCAGGGGGCGGGGGCGAGCAGTACTTC. Translating it yields CSAASGGGGEQYF.

The chain carries TRBV28 and TRBJ1-1; 11 positions agree with TRBD1. Germline trimming cut 6 bases from V and 5 bases from J; bases unmatched to any gene: 5. Germline V gene sequence: CDR1 MDHEN, CDR2 SYDVKM. This CDR3 has 14 residues. Here the CDR3 DNA reads TGTGCCAGCAGGATAGGACAGGGGGCGACTGAAGCTTTCTTT. Translation: CASRIGQGATEAFF.